This T cell receptor (beta chain) comes out of a study of cytomegalovirus exposure and HLA in healthy donors. General study points: Near-uniform donor sequencing depth was presumed by presence/absence analyses. Later work found that TCR association rates differed between HLA loci; DRB1 had the most and HLA-C the fewest. In a later analysis, common viral pathogens appeared linked to several of the most significant clusters.

In the case of this clone: The antigen is unknown.

With 7 bases removed from V and 3 bases from J, the gap between germline ends came to 9 bases. This CDR3 contains 11 residues. Germline values: CDR1 DFQATT, CDR2 SNEGSKA (reference sequence). This PCR relied on a set of 60 Vbeta primers and 13 Jbeta primers. Assay used: immunoSEQ multiplex PCR; TCRdb lists only in-frame clones, some missing. This sample carries approximately 100,000 clones, 60% to 85% of them seen once, and the ten largest clones take less than 3%. The source material was PBMCs. V and J are TRBV20-1 and TRBJ1-1; D not resolved. The receptor was derived from a female donor in good health and CMV-seronegative. The CDR3, as DNA: TGCAGTGTAAAAACTCACACTGAAGCTTTCTTT. Its translation is CSVKTHTEAFF.